This TCR beta chain was recorded in a study of T cell changes during pregnancy in multiple sclerosis. The protocol was immunoSEQ multiplex PCR, while the TCRdb copy is restricted to in-frame clones and leaves out a portion. The sample has about 100,000 clones, 91% seen once. V gave up 3 bases and J gave up 4 bases; unmatched junction bases: 10. CDR1 is LGHNA and CDR2 is YNFKEQ in the germline V gene. The length of the CDR3 is 16 residues. The V and J genes are TRBV4-2 and TRBJ2-5, with 8 bases that match TRBD2. This clonotype was sampled from a female donor with multiple sclerosis, enrolled in a pregnancy study. Sequenced material: peripheral blood, taken in the second trimester of pregnancy. The CDR3 loop is CASSQLIAGRRETQYF. CDR3 DNA sequence: TGTGCCAGCAGCCAGCTGATAGCGGGAAGGAGAGAGACCCAGTACTTC.